This TCR beta chain was retrieved from a study of STAT3 mutations in large granular lymphocyte leukemia. TCRdb's table, derived via immunoSEQ multiplex PCR, lists solely in-frame clones and lacks some. The top ten hold roughly 89% of the sample, which has approximately 3,700 clones, roughly 87% seen once. Overall study results and limits: Samples missed the first appearance of the clone. A small but highly pathogenic clone may have been missed. In several patients, dominant TCR clone burden exceeded STAT3 mutant burden. TCR clonotype switching after therapy occurred in about 30% of the 18 patients. Every T-LGLL patient had at least one immunodominant TCRbeta clonotype.

Germline V gene data show CDR1 as LGHNA and CDR2 as YNFKEQ. Trimming removed 1 base at V and 2 bases at J, with 8 bases between. The CDR3 has 14 amino acids. For this clone: What it binds is not known.

This chain uses TRBV4-2 with TRBJ1-2; weak D call: TRBD1 (6 bases). The sequencing sample was made of peripheral blood mononuclear cells. The source is a boy younger than 18 with T-cell large granular lymphocyte leukemia. Some clones in this sample may be carry-over from other donors' samples. In DNA, the CDR3 is TGTGCCAGCAGCCAAGGAGGACAGAACTATGGCTACACCTTC. Its protein is CASSQGGQNYGYTF.